The source of this TCR beta chain is a study of breast tumors, draining lymph nodes, adjacent tissues. On this clonotype: This sequence may be a read error, since a much larger clone differs from it by one base. The CDR3 does not end in the conserved phenylalanine or tryptophan, so this is likely a read error.

The lymph nodes were axillary draining lymph nodes from breast cancer patients. Trimming cost V 4 bases and J 7 bases, with 17 bases left between them. Looked up from germline, CDR1 is LGHNA and CDR2 is YNFKEQ. The CDR3 covers 15 residues. TCRdb reprocessed the multiplex PCR reads with MiXCR, giving one entry per CDR3 protein. The profile shows 170,000 or so distinct CDR3 sequences, approximately 30% of them singletons. The chain joins TRBV4-2 to TRBJ2-1; D possibly corresponds to TRBD1 (5 bases). The sequenced material came from axillary lymph node tissue. The sequence derives from a female donor with breast cancer. Some clones in this sample may be carry-over from other donors' samples. CDR3 nucleotides: TGTGCCAGCAGCCTCCGCACGAAAAGGGGTAATGAGCAGTTCCTC. This sequence encodes CASSLRTKRGNEQFL.